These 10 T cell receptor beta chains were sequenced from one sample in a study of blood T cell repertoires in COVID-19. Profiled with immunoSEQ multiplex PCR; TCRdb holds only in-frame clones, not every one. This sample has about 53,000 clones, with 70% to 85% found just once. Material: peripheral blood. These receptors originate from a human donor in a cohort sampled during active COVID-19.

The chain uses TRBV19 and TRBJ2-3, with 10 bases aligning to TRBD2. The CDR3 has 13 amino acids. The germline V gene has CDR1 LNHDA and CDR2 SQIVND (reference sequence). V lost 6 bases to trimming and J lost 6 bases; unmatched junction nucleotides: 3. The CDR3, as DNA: TGTGCCAGTAGCCAGGGACTAGCGGATACGCAGTATTTT. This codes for CASSQGLADTQYF.

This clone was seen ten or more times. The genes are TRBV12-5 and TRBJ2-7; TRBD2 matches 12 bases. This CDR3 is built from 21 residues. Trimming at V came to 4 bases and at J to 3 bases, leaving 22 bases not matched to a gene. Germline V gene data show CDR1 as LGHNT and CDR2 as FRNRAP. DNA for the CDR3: TGTGCTAGTGGTTCCCGTTTTGCCTCTAGCGGGGGGGCCATTAGGATCTACGAGCAGTACTTC. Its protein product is CASGSRFASSGGAIRIYEQYF.

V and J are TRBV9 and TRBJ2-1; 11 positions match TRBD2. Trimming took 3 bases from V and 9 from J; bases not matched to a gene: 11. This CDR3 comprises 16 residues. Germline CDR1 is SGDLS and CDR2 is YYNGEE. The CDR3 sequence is CASSAGLAGGGREQFF. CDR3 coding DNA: TGTGCCAGCAGCGCCGGTCTAGCGGGGGGCGGCCGTGAGCAGTTCTTC.

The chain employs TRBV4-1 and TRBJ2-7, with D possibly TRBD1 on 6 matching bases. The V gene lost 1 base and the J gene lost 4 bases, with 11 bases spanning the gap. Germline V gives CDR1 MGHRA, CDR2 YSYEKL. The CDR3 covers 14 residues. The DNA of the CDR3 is TGCGCCAGCAGCCAAGTGGGCAGGGGTTACGAGCAGTACTTC. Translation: CASSQVGRGYEQYF.

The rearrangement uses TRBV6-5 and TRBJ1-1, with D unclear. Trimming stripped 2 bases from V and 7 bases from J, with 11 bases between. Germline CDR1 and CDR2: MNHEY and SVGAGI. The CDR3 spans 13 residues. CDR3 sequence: CASSYAGVGEAFF. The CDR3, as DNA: TGTGCCAGCAGTTACGCCGGGGTTGGTGAAGCTTTCTTT.

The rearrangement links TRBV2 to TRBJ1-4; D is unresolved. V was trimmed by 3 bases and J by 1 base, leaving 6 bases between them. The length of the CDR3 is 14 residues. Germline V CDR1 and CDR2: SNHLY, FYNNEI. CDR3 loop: CASSDPETNEKLFF. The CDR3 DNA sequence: TGTGCCAGCAGTGACCCAGAAACTAATGAAAAACTGTTTTTT.

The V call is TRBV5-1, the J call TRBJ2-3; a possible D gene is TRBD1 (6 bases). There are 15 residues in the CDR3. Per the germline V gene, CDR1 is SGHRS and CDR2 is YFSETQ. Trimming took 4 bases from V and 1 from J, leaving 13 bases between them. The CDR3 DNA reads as TGCGCCAGCAGCCCGCTGCGACAGGGCACAGATACGCAGTATTTT. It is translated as CASSPLRQGTDTQYF.

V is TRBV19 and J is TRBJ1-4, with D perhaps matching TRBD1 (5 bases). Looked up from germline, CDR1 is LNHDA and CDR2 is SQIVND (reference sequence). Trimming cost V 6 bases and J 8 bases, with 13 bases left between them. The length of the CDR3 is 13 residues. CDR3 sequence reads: CASRPRQYEKLFF. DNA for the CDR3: TGTGCCAGTAGACCGCGACAGTACGAAAAACTGTTTTTT.

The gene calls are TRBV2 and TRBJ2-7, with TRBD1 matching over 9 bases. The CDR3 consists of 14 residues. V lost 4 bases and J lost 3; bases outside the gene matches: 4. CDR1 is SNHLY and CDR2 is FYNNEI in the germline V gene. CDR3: CASSADRGFYEQYF. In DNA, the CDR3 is TGTGCCAGCAGTGCGGACAGGGGATTCTACGAGCAGTACTTC.

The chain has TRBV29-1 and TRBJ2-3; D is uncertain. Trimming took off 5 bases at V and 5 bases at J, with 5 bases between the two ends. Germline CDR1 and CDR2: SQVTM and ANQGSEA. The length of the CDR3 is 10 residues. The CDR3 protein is CSVQKDTQYF. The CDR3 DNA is TGCAGCGTTCAGAAAGATACGCAGTATTTT.